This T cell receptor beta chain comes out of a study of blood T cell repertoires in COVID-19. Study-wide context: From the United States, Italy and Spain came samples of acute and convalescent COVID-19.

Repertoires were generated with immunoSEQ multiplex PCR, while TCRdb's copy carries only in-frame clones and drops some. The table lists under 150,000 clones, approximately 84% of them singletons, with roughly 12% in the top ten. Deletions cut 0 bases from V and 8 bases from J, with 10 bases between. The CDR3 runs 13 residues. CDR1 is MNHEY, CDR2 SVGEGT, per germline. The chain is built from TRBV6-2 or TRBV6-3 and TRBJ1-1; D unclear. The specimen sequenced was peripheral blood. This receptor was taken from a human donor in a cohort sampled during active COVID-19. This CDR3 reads CASSYSTAVEAFF. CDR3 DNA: TGTGCCAGCAGTTACTCGACCGCGGTGGAAGCTTTCTTT.